The present T cell receptor (beta chain) was sequenced within a study of read filtering for tumor transcriptome and immune sequencing. Study-level information: DNase treatment preceded whole-transcriptome library preparation.

The table lists this clonotype with many counts. From about 400 ng of RNA, a library with molecular barcoded alpha/delta and beta/gamma adaptors was made. TCRdb reprocessed the reads with MiXCR, giving one entry per CDR3 protein. Of some 120,000 distinct CDR3 sequences listed, 10% to 15% are singletons. From germline, CDR1 is MDHEN and CDR2 SYDVKM. Unmatched junction bases numbered 8, after V lost 6 bases and J lost 7 bases. The CDR3 is 13 amino acids. Bone marrow was sampled from every patient at the time of active disease. The chain uses TRBV28 and TRBJ2-7, with 8 positions matching TRBD2. The source is a donor older than 35 with multiple myeloma. The specimen was a population of CD138-negative cells sorted from bone marrow. The CDR3: CASSGTRLGEQYF. The CDR3 bases are TGTGCCAGCAGCGGGACTAGACTGGGGGAGCAGTACTTC.